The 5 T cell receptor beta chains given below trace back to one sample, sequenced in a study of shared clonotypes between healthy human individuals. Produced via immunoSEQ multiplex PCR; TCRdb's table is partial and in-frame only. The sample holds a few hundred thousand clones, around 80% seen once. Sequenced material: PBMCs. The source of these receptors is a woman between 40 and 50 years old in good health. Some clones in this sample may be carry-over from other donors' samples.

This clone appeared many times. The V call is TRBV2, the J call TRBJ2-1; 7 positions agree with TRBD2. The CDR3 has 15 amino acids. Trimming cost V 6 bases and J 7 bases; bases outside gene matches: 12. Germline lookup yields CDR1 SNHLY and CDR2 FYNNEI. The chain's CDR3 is CASSKPSGKGNEQFF. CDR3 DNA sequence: TGTGCCAGCAGCAAGCCTAGCGGTAAAGGTAATGAGCAGTTCTTC.

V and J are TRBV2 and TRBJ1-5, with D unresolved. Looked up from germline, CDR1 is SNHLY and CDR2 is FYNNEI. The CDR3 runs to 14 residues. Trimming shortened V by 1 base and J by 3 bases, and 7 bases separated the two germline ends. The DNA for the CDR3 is TGTGCCAGCAGTGAAGGGGTCGTCAATCAGCCCCAGCATTTT. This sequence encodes CASSEGVVNQPQHF.

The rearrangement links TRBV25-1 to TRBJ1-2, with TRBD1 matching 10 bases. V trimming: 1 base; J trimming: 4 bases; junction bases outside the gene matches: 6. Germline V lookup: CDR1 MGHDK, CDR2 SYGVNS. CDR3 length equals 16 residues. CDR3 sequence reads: CASSEFGQGVIYGYTF. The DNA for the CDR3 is TGTGCCAGCAGTGAATTCGGACAGGGGGTGATCTATGGCTACACCTTC.

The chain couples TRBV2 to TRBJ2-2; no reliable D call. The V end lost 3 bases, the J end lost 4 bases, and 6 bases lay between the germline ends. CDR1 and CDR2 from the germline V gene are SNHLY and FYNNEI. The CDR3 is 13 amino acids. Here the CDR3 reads CASSDGPTGELFF. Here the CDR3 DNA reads TGTGCCAGCAGTGATGGCCCCACCGGGGAGCTGTTTTTT.

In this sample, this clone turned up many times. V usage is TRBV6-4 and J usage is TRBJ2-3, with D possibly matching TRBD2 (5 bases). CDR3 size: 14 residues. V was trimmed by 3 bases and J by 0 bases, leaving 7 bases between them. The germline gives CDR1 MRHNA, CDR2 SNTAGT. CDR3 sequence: CASSERASTDTQYF. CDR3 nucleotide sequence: TGTGCCAGCAGTGAGCGGGCAAGCACAGATACGCAGTATTTT.